The sample holds a few counts of the clone carrying this T cell receptor (beta chain). Its antigen remains unknown. A junction boundary mismatches the germline segment, possibly from a read error. The data are from a study of T cell responses to AZD1222 COVID-19 vaccine. The CDR3 runs 15 residues. Germline CDR1 is MNHEY and CDR2 is SMNVEV (reference sequence). Overall study findings and caveats: Without day 14 samples, only post-peak T cell repertoires were studied. With dominance at 160-218 and 743-854, vaccine-associated CD4 TCRs spanned spike.

Assay used: immunoSEQ multiplex PCR; TCRdb lists only in-frame clones, some missing. The sample has approximately 120,000 clones, about 94% seen once; the top ten hold approximately 0.85%. This receptor was obtained from an adult in good health. The sample consisted of peripheral blood, taken on day 0 of AZD1222 vaccination. The chain carries TRBV27 and TRBJ1-1, with 10 positions matching TRBD1. For the CDR3, the DNA is TGTGCCAGCAGCTTATCCGGGACAGGGGAAACTGAAGCTTTCTTT. This sequence encodes CASSLSGTGETEAFF.